This T cell receptor beta chain was recorded in a study of blood T cell repertoires in COVID-19. Study summary: The cDNA or gDNA used as material had been derived from T cells, B-cell-depleted T cells, or PBMCs.

From germline, CDR1 is PRHDT and CDR2 FYEKMQ (reference sequence). This CDR3 is built from 15 residues. Trimming stripped 0 bases from V and 6 bases from J, with 15 bases between. Only in-frame clones appear in the TCRdb table, and some are missing; sequencing was by immunoSEQ multiplex PCR. Of approximately 130,000 clones listed, 80% to 90% are singletons. This chain links TRBV13 with TRBJ2-7, with D tentatively TRBD2 (5 bases). The source material was peripheral blood. The receptor was derived from a human donor in a cohort sampled during active COVID-19. The CDR3 nucleotides read TGTGCCAGCAGCTTAGGGGCATGGACTCTAGGCGAGCAGTACTTC. Translating gives CASSLGAWTLGEQYF.